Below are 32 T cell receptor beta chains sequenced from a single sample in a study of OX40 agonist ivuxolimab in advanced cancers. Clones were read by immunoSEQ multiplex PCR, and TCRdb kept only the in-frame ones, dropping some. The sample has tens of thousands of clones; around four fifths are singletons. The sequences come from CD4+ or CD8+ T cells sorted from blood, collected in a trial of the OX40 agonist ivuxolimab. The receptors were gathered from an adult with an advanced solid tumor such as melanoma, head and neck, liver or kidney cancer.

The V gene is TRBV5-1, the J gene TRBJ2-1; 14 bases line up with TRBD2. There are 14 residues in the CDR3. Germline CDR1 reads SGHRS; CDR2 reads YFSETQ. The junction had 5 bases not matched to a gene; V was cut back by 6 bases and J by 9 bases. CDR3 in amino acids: CASTGTSGRIEQFF. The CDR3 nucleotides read TGCGCCAGCACGGGGACTAGCGGGAGAATTGAGCAGTTCTTC.

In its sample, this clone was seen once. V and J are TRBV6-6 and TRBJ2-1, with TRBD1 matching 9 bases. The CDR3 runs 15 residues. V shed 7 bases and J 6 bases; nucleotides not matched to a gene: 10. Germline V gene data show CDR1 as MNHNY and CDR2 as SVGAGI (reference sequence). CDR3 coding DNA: TGTGCCAGCAATACCAGGCGGGACAGGGCCAATGAGCAGTTCTTC. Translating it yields CASNTRRDRANEQFF.

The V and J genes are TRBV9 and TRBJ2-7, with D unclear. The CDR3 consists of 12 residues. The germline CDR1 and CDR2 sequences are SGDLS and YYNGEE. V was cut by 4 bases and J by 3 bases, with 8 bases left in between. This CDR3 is CASSQNFYEQYF. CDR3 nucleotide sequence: TGTGCCAGCAGCCAAAATTTCTACGAGCAGTACTTC.

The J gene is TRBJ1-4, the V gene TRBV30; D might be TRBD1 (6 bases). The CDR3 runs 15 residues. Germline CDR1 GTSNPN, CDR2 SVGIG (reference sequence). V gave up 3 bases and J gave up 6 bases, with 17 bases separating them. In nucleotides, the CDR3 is TGTGCCTGGAGCAAGGGGGTTTTCACTGATGAAAAACTGTTTTTT. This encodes CAWSKGVFTDEKLFF.

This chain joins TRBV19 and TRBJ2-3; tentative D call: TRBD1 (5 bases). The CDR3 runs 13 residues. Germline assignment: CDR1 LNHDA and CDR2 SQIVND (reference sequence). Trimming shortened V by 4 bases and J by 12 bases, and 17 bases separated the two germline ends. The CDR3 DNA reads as TGTGCCAGTAGTACCATACCCCGGCAGGGTCAGTATTTT. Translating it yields CASSTIPRQGQYF.

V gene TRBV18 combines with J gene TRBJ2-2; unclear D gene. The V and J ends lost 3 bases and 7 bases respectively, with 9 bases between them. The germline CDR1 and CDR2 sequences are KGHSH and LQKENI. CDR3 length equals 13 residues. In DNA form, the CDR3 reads TGTGCCAGCTCACCTCTCCCTGACGGGGAGCTGTTTTTT. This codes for CASSPLPDGELFF.

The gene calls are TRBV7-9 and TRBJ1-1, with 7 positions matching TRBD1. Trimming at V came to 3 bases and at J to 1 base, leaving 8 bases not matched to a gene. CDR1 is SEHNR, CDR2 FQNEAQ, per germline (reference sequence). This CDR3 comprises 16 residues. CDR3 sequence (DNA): TGTGCCAGCAGCTTGCAGGGGGTGGGGCCGAACACTGAAGCTTTCTTT. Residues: CASSLQGVGPNTEAFF.

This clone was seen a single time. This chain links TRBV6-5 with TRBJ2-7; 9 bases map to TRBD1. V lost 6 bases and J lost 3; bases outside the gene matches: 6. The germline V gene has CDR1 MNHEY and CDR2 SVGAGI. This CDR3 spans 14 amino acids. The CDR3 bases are TGTGCCAGCAGCCGGGGACAGGGATACTACGAGCAGTACTTC. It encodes CASSRGQGYYEQYF.

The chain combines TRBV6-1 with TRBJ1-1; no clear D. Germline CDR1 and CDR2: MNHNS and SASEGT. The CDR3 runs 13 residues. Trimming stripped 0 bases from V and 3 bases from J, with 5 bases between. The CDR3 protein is CASSEAFHTEAFF. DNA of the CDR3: TGTGCCAGCAGTGAAGCATTCCACACTGAAGCTTTCTTT.

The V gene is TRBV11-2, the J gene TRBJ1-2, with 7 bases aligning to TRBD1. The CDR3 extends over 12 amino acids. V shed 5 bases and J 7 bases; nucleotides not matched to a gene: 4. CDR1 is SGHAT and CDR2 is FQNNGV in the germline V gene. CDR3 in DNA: TGTGCCAGCAGCCCGACAGGGAGTGGCTACACCTTC. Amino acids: CASSPTGSGYTF.

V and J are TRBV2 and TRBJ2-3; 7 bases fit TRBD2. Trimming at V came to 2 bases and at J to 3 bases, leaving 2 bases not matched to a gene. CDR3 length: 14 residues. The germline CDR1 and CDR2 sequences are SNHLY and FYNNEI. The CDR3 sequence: CASSERAGTDTQYF. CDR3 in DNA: TGTGCCAGCAGTGAACGAGCGGGAACAGATACGCAGTATTTT.

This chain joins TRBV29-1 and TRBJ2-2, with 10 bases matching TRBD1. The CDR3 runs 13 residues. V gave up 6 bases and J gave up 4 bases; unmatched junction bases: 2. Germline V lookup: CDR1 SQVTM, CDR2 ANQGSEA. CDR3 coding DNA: TGCAGCGTAAGGACAGGGGGCACCGGGGAGCTGTTTTTT. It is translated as CSVRTGGTGELFF.

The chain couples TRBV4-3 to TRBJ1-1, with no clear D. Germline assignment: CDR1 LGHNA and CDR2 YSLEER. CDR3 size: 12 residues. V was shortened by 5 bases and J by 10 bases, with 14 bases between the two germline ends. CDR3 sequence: CASSEAGSSAFF. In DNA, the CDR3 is TGCGCCAGCAGCGAAGCCGGGAGCTCAGCTTTCTTT.

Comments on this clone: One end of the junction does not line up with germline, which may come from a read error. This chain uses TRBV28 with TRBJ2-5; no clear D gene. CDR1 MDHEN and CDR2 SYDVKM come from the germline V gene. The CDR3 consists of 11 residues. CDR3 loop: CASANQETQYF. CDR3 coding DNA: TGTGCCAGCGCTAACCAGGAGACCCAGTACTTC.

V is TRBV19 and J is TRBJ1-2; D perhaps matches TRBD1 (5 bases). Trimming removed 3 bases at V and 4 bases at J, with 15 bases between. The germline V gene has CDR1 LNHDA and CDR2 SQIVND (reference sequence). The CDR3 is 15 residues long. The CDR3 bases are TGTGCCAGTAGTATTGGGACCTCCGCGGGCTATGGCTACACCTTC. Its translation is CASSIGTSAGYGYTF.

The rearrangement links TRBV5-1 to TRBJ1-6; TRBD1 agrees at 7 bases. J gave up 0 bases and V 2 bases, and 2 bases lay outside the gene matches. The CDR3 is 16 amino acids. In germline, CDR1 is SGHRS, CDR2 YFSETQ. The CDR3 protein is CASSLQGSSYNSPLHF. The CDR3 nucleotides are TGCGCCAGCAGCTTACAGGGGAGCTCCTATAATTCACCCCTCCACTTT.

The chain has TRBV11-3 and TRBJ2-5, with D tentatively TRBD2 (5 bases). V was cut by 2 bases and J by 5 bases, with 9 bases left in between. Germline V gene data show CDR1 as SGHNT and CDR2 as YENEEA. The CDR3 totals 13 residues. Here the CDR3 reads CASSLYRRETQYF. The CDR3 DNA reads TGTGCCAGCAGCTTATATAGGAGGGAGACCCAGTACTTC.

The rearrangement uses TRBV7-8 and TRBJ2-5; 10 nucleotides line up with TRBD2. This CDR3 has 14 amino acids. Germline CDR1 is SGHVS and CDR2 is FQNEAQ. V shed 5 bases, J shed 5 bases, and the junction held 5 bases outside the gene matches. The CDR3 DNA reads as TGTGCCAGCAGCCCAGGGACTAGCGTGGAGACCCAGTACTTC. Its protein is CASSPGTSVETQYF.

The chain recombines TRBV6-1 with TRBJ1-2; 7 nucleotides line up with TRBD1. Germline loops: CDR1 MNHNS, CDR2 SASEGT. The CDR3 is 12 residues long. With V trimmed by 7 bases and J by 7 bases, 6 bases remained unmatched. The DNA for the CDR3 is TGTGCCAGCAAACAGGGGAGCAGTGGCTACACCTTC. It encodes CASKQGSSGYTF.

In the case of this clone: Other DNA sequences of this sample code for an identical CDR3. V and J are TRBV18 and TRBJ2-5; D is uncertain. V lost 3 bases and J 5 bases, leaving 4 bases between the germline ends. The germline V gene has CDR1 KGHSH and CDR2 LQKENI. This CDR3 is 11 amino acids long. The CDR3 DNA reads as TGTGCCAGCTCACCCGGGGAGACCCAGTACTTC. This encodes CASSPGETQYF.

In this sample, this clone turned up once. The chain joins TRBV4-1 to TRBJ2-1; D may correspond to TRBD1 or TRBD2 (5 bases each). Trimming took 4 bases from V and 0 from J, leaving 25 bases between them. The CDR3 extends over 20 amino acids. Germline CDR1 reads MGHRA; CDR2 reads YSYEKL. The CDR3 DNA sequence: TGCGCCAGCAGCCGAGAATTCGGGGCGACCGCTCTGAGCTCCTACAATGAGCAGTTCTTC. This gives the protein CASSREFGATALSSYNEQFF.

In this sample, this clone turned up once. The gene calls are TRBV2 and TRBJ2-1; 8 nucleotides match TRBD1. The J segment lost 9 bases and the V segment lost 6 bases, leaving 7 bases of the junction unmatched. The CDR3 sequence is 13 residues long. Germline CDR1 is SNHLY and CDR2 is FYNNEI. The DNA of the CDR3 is TGTGCCAGCAGCCAGGGGGCATTGGGTGAGCAGTTCTTC. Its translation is CASSQGALGEQFF.

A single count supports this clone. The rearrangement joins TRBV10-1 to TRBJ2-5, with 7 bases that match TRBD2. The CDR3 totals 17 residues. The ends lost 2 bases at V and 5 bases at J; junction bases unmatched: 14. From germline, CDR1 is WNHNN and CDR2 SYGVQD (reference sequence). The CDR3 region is CASSEPGGRERLETQYF. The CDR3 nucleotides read TGCGCCAGCAGTGAGCCGGGAGGCAGGGAGCGCCTTGAGACCCAGTACTTC.

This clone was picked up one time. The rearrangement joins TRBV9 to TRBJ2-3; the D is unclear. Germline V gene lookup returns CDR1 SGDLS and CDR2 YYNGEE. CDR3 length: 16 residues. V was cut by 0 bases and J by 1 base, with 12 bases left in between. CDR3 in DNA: TGTGCCAGCAGCGTAGCCCCGATGCGAGGCACAGATACGCAGTATTTT. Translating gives CASSVAPMRGTDTQYF.

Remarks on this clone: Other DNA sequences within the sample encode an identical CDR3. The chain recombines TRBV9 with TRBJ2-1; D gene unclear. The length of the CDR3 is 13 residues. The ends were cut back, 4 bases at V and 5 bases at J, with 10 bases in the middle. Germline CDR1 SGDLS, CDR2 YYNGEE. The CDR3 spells CASSPNPDNEQFF. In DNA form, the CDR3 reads TGTGCCAGCAGCCCTAACCCCGACAATGAGCAGTTCTTC.

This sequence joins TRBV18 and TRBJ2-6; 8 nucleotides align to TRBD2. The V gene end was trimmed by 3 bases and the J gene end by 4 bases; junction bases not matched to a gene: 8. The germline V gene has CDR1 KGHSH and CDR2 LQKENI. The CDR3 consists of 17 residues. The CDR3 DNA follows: TGTGCCAGCTCACCCGAAACGGGAGGGTACGGGGCCAACGTCCTGACTTTC. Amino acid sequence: CASSPETGGYGANVLTF.

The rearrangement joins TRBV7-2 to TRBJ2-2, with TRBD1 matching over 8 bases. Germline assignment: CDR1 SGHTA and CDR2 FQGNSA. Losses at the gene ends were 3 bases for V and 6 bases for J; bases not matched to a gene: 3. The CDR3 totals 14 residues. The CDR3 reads CASSLDREAGELFF. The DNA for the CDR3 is TGTGCCAGCAGCTTGGACAGGGAGGCCGGGGAGCTGTTTTTT.

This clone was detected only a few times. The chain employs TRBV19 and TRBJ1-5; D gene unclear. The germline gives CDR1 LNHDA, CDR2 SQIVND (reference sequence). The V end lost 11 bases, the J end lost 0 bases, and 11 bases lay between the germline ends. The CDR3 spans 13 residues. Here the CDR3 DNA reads TGTGCCGGTGGACGGGGTAGCAATCAGCCCCAGCATTTT. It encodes CAGGRGSNQPQHF.

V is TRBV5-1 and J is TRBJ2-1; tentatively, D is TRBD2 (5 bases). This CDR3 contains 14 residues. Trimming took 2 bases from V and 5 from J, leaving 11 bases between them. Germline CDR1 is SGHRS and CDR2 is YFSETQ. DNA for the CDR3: TGCGCCAGCAGCTTCGAGGAGCGGAACAATGAGCAGTTCTTC. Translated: CASSFEERNNEQFF.

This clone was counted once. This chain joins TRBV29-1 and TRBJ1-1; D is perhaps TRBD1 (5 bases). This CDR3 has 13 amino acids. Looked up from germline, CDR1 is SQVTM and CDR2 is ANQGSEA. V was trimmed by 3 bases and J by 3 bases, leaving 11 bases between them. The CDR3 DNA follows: TGCAGCGTTGACTCACAAGGGGACACTGAAGCTTTCTTT. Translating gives CSVDSQGDTEAFF.

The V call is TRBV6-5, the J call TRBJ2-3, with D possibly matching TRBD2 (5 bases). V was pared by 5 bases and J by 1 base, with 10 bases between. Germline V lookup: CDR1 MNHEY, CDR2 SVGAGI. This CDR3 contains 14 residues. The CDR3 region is CASSTLRGTDTQYF. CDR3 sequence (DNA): TGTGCCAGCAGTACATTGCGGGGCACAGATACGCAGTATTTT.

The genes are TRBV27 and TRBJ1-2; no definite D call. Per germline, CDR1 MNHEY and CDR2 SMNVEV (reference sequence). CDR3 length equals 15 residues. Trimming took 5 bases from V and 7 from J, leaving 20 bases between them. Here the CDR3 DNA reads TGTGCCAGCAGTCCCCGGGTCCTCCGGGGAAGTGGCTACACCTTC. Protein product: CASSPRVLRGSGYTF.